This is a list of T cell receptor beta chains from one sample in a study of control samples from healthy donors and cancer patients. Clones were read by immunoSEQ multiplex PCR, and TCRdb kept only the in-frame ones, dropping some. This sample has some 49,000 clones; around nine tenths occur once, and the top ten carry 0.8%. The material sequenced was PBMCs. All receptors come from a man in his thirties or forties with colorectal cancer. Both conserved end residues are part of each CDR3. Each record gives: clone size, D gene, V gene, J gene, CDR3 protein, CDR3 DNA. D genes are given only for firm matches. A row's size may be missing; if present it is once, few, many or a size class.

clone size: few; D gene: TRBD1; V gene: TRBV5-1; J gene: TRBJ2-7; CDR3 protein: CASSLEGQGRYEQYF; CDR3 DNA: TGCGCCAGCAGCTTGGAGGGACAGGGGAGGTACGAGCAGTACTTC
clone size: NA; D gene: TRBD1; V gene: TRBV27; J gene: TRBJ1-5; CDR3 protein: CASRKQGGNQPQHF; CDR3 DNA: TGTGCCAGCAGAAAACAGGGGGGCAATCAGCCCCAGCATTTT
clone size: NA; D gene: NA; V gene: TRBV10-2; J gene: TRBJ1-2; CDR3 protein: CASQTTASNYGYTF; CDR3 DNA: TGCGCCAGCCAAACAACAGCATCTAACTATGGCTACACCTTC
clone size: NA; D gene: NA; V gene: TRBV29-1; J gene: TRBJ2-3; CDR3 protein: CSVEGDPHPDTQYF; CDR3 DNA: TGCAGCGTTGAGGGGGATCCGCACCCAGATACGCAGTATTTT
clone size: NA; D gene: NA; V gene: TRBV7-2; J gene: TRBJ1-2; CDR3 protein: CASSLPIEVMGSYTF; CDR3 DNA: TGTGCCAGCAGCTTACCGATAGAGGTTATGGGGAGCTACACCTTC
clone size: NA; D gene: NA; V gene: TRBV12-5; J gene: TRBJ1-3; CDR3 protein: CASRGQQLTSGNTIYF; CDR3 DNA: TGTGCTAGTCGAGGACAGCAACTTACCTCTGGAAACACCATATATTTT
clone size: NA; D gene: NA; V gene: TRBV4-1; J gene: TRBJ2-2; CDR3 protein: CASSQGALGDQWYTGELFF; CDR3 DNA: TGCGCCAGCAGCCAAGGGGCCCTGGGGGACCAGTGGTACACCGGGGAGCTGTTTTTT
clone size: NA; D gene: TRBD1; V gene: TRBV9; J gene: TRBJ2-5; CDR3 protein: CASSARGTVQETQYF; CDR3 DNA: TGTGCCAGCAGCGCCCGAGGGACAGTACAAGAGACCCAGTACTTC
clone size: NA; D gene: NA; V gene: TRBV2; J gene: TRBJ1-5; CDR3 protein: CASSEGLSNQPQHF; CDR3 DNA: TGTGCCAGCAGTGAGGGGCTGAGCAATCAGCCCCAGCATTTT
clone size: NA; D gene: NA; V gene: TRBV19; J gene: TRBJ2-1; CDR3 protein: CASSSRGPLGNEQFF; CDR3 DNA: TGTGCCAGTAGTAGCAGGGGCCCCCTGGGCAATGAGCAGTTCTTC
clone size: NA; D gene: NA; V gene: TRBV6-5; J gene: TRBJ1-1; CDR3 protein: CASKELGGNEAFF; CDR3 DNA: TGTGCCAGCAAGGAGTTAGGGGGTAATGAAGCTTTCTTT
clone size: NA; D gene: NA; V gene: TRBV15; J gene: TRBJ2-1; CDR3 protein: CATSREKSSYNEQFF; CDR3 DNA: TGTGCCACCAGCAGAGAAAAGAGCTCCTACAATGAGCAGTTCTTC
clone size: NA; D gene: TRBD1; V gene: TRBV7-8; J gene: TRBJ1-2; CDR3 protein: CASSPTGVVGYTF; CDR3 DNA: TGTGCCAGCAGCCCGACAGGGGTAGTTGGCTACACCTTC
clone size: NA; D gene: NA; V gene: TRBV5-4; J gene: TRBJ2-2; CDR3 protein: CASSLDVGGELFF; CDR3 DNA: TGTGCCAGCAGCTTGGATGTTGGCGGGGAGCTGTTTTTT
clone size: NA; D gene: NA; V gene: TRBV11-3; J gene: TRBJ2-1; CDR3 protein: CASSRGDYNEQFF; CDR3 DNA: TGTGCCAGCAGCCGTGGCGACTACAATGAGCAGTTCTTC
clone size: NA; D gene: NA; V gene: TRBV5-1; J gene: TRBJ2-3; CDR3 protein: CASSLDNRDTDTQYF; CDR3 DNA: TGCGCCAGCAGCTTGGATAACAGGGACACAGATACGCAGTATTTT
clone size: NA; D gene: NA; V gene: TRBV6-2/TRBV6-3; J gene: TRBJ2-2; CDR3 protein: CASSYQRGTGELFF; CDR3 DNA: TGTGCCAGCAGTTATCAGAGGGGAACCGGGGAGCTGTTTTTT
clone size: NA; D gene: TRBD1; V gene: TRBV5-4; J gene: TRBJ1-1; CDR3 protein: CASSSTGTGGANTEAFF; CDR3 DNA: TGTGCCAGCAGCTCAACCGGGACAGGGGGCGCGAACACTGAAGCTTTCTTT
clone size: NA; D gene: NA; V gene: TRBV19; J gene: TRBJ1-6; CDR3 protein: CASSIEEGSGSPLHF; CDR3 DNA: TGTGCCAGTAGTATAGAAGAGGGTAGCGGATCACCCCTCCACTTT
clone size: once; D gene: NA; V gene: TRBV6-2/TRBV6-3; J gene: TRBJ2-7; CDR3 protein: CASSYRAPRVEQYF; CDR3 DNA: TGTGCCAGCAGTTACCGGGCACCTCGGGTCGAGCAGTACTTC
clone size: NA; D gene: TRBD1; V gene: TRBV20-1; J gene: TRBJ1-5; CDR3 protein: CSASTGQMSQPQHF; CDR3 DNA: TGCAGTGCTAGTACGGGACAGATGAGTCAGCCCCAGCATTTT
clone size: NA; D gene: NA; V gene: TRBV7-2; J gene: TRBJ1-3; CDR3 protein: CASSLSSGNTIYF; CDR3 DNA: TGTGCCAGCAGCTTGTCCTCTGGAAACACCATATATTTT
clone size: once; D gene: NA; V gene: TRBV19; J gene: TRBJ1-1; CDR3 protein: CASKEGVRMNTEAFF; CDR3 DNA: TGTGCCAGTAAGGAGGGAGTGCGAATGAACACTGAAGCTTTCTTT
clone size: NA; D gene: NA; V gene: TRBV15; J gene: TRBJ2-1; CDR3 protein: CATSRASSYNEQFF; CDR3 DNA: TGTGCCACCAGCAGAGCTAGCTCCTACAATGAGCAGTTCTTC
clone size: NA; D gene: NA; V gene: TRBV7-8; J gene: TRBJ1-1; CDR3 protein: CASSLGSVGLNTEAFF; CDR3 DNA: TGTGCCAGCAGCTTAGGGTCGGTAGGACTGAACACTGAAGCTTTCTTT
clone size: few; D gene: TRBD2; V gene: TRBV10-2; J gene: TRBJ2-7; CDR3 protein: CASSESGLAGGPSEQYF; CDR3 DNA: TGCGCCAGCAGTGAGTCCGGTTTAGCGGGGGGGCCGAGCGAGCAGTACTTC
clone size: NA; D gene: NA; V gene: TRBV13; J gene: TRBJ2-6; CDR3 protein: CASSLTDLGGQGISGANVLTF; CDR3 DNA: TGTGCCAGCAGCCTAACAGATCTGGGCGGCCAAGGAATCTCTGGGGCCAACGTCCTGACTTTC
clone size: NA; D gene: NA; V gene: TRBV11-3; J gene: TRBJ2-3; CDR3 protein: CASSFLGPTDTQYF; CDR3 DNA: TGTGCCAGCAGCTTCCTCGGGCCCACAGATACGCAGTATTTT
clone size: once; D gene: NA; V gene: TRBV6-5; J gene: TRBJ1-2; CDR3 protein: CASSYGGYNYGYTF; CDR3 DNA: TGTGCCAGCAGTTACGGCGGTTATAACTATGGCTACACCTTC
clone size: NA; D gene: NA; V gene: TRBV29-1; J gene: TRBJ2-1; CDR3 protein: CSGAIGGVSYNEQFF; CDR3 DNA: TGCAGCGGAGCCATCGGGGGCGTCTCCTACAATGAGCAGTTCTTC
clone size: NA; D gene: TRBD1; V gene: TRBV30; J gene: TRBJ1-4; CDR3 protein: CAYDRVDEKLFF; CDR3 DNA: TGTGCCTATGACAGGGTGGATGAAAAACTGTTTTTT
clone size: NA; D gene: TRBD1; V gene: TRBV4-3; J gene: TRBJ1-1; CDR3 protein: CASSQDPGDRESEAFF; CDR3 DNA: TGCGCCAGCAGCCAAGATCCGGGGGACAGGGAAAGTGAAGCTTTCTTT
clone size: NA; D gene: NA; V gene: TRBV7-9; J gene: TRBJ2-2; CDR3 protein: CASSPGPAEVWVVAGELFF; CDR3 DNA: TGTGCCAGCAGCCCCGGGCCCGCAGAAGTCTGGGTTGTGGCCGGGGAGCTGTTTTTT
clone size: NA; D gene: TRBD1; V gene: TRBV2; J gene: TRBJ2-2; CDR3 protein: CASNLRDSGGTGELFF; CDR3 DNA: TGTGCCAGCAATTTGAGGGACAGCGGCGGAACCGGGGAGCTGTTTTTT
clone size: NA; D gene: NA; V gene: TRBV6-6; J gene: TRBJ2-1; CDR3 protein: CASSLGGGLLQGPSYNEQFF; CDR3 DNA: TGTGCCAGCAGTCTTGGGGGGGGACTCCTACAGGGTCCAAGCTACAATGAGCAGTTCTTC
clone size: NA; D gene: TRBD2; V gene: TRBV15; J gene: TRBJ2-1; CDR3 protein: CATSRDKRGIGDEQFF; CDR3 DNA: TGTGCCACCAGCAGAGATAAGCGGGGGATCGGTGATGAGCAGTTCTTC
clone size: NA; D gene: NA; V gene: TRBV5-8; J gene: TRBJ1-5; CDR3 protein: CASSIDRLYQPQHF; CDR3 DNA: TGTGCCAGCAGCATAGACAGGCTTTATCAGCCCCAGCATTTT
clone size: NA; D gene: TRBD2; V gene: TRBV5-1; J gene: TRBJ2-2; CDR3 protein: CASSRGLAGPNTGELFF; CDR3 DNA: TGCGCCAGCAGCCGGGGACTAGCGGGCCCGAACACCGGGGAGCTGTTTTTT
clone size: NA; D gene: NA; V gene: TRBV4-2; J gene: TRBJ1-1; CDR3 protein: CASSQDVQFTEAFF; CDR3 DNA: TGTGCCAGCAGCCAGGACGTACAATTCACTGAAGCTTTCTTT
clone size: NA; D gene: NA; V gene: TRBV6-6; J gene: TRBJ1-1; CDR3 protein: CASSSGTHTNTEAFF; CDR3 DNA: TGTGCCAGCAGTTCGGGTACACATACGAACACTGAAGCTTTCTTT
clone size: NA; D gene: TRBD2; V gene: TRBV2; J gene: TRBJ2-7; CDR3 protein: CASSPGLARGSEQYF; CDR3 DNA: TGTGCCAGCTCTCCGGGACTAGCGCGGGGGAGCGAGCAGTACTTC
clone size: NA; D gene: TRBD2; V gene: TRBV4-2; J gene: TRBJ2-1; CDR3 protein: CASSRGGYNEQFF; CDR3 DNA: TGTGCCAGCAGCCGGGGGGGATACAATGAGCAGTTCTTC